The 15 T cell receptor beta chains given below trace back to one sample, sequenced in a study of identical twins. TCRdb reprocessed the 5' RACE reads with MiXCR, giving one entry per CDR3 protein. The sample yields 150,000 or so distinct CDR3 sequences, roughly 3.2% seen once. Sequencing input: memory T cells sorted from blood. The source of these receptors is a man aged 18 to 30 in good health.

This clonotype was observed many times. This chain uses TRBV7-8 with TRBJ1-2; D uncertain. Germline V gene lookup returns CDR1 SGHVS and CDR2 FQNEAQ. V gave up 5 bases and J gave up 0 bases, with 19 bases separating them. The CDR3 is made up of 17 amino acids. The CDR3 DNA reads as TGTGCCAGCAGCCAATTAAACGGGATACTAACTAACTATGGCTACACCTTC. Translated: CASSQLNGILTNYGYTF. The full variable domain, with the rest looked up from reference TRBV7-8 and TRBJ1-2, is GAGVSQSPRYKVAKRGQDVALRCDPISGHVSLFWYQQALGQGPEFLTYFQNEAQLDKSGLPSDRFFAERPEGSVSTLKIQRTQQEDSAVYLCASSQLNGILTNYGYTFGSGTRLTVV.

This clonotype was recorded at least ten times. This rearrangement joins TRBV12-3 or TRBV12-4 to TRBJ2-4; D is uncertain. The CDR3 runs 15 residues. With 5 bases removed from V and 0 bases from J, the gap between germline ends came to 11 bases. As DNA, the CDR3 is TGTGCCAGCAGTCCGATGAACGGAGCCAAAAACATTCAGTACTTC. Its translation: CASSPMNGAKNIQYF.

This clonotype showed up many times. The CDR3 sequence is CASTYGTSGKGDTQYF. The DNA for the CDR3 is TGTGCCAGCACCTACGGGACTAGCGGGAAAGGAGATACGCAGTATTTT. The J gene is TRBJ2-3, the V gene TRBV11-2; TRBD2 matches at 13 bases. From germline, CDR1 is SGHAT and CDR2 FQNNGV. CDR3 size: 16 residues. The V gene end was trimmed by 7 bases and the J gene end by 5 bases; junction bases not matched to a gene: 9.

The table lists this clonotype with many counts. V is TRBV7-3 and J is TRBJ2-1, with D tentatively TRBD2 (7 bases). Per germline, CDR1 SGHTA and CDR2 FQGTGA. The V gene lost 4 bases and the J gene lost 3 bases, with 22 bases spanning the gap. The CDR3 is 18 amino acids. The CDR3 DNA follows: TGTGCCAGCAGCTCAAAGCGAAAGGGAGGGGGTATCTACAATGAGCAGTTCTTC. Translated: CASSSKRKGGGIYNEQFF.

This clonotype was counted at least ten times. CDR3 loop: CASSPGIQETQYF. The CDR3 DNA reads TGTGCCAGCAGCCCGGGAATCCAAGAGACCCAGTACTTC. This chain joins TRBV7-9 and TRBJ2-5; tentatively, D is TRBD2 (5 bases). The CDR3 spans 13 residues. The germline CDR1 and CDR2 sequences are SEHNR and FQNEAQ (reference sequence). V lost 5 bases, J lost 1 base, and 8 bases lay in between.

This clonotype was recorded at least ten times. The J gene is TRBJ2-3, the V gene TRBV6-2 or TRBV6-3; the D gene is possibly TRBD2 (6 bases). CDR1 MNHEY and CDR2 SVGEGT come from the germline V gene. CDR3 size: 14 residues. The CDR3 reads CAGRGGSFTDTQYF. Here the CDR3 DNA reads TGTGCGGGGCGGGGCGGAAGCTTCACAGATACGCAGTATTTT.

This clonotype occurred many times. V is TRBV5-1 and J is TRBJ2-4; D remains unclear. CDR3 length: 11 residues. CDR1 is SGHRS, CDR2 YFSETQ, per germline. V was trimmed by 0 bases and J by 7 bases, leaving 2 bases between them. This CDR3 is CASSLVNIQYF. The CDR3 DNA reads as TGCGCCAGCAGCTTGGTTAACATTCAGTACTTC.

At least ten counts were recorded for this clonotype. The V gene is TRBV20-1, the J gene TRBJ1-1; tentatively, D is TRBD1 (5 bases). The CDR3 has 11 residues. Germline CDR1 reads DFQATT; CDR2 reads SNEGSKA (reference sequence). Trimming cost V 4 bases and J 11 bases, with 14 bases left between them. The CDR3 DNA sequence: TGCAGTGCTACCCCCCGGGGCAGGGCTTTCTTT. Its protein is CSATPRGRAFF.

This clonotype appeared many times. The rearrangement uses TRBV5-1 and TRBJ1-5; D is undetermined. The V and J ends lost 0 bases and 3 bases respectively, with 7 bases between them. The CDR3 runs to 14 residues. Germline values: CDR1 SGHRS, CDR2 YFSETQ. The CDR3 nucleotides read TGCGCCAGCAGCTTGGACAGAAACAATCAGCCCCAGCATTTT. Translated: CASSLDRNNQPQHF.

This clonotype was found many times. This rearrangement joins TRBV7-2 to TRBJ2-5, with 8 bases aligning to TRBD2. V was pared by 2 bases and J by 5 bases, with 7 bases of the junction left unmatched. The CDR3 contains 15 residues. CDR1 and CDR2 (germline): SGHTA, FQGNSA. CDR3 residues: CASSLSSGSRETQYF. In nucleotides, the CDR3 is TGTGCCAGCAGCTTATCTAGCGGGTCGAGGGAGACCCAGTACTTC.

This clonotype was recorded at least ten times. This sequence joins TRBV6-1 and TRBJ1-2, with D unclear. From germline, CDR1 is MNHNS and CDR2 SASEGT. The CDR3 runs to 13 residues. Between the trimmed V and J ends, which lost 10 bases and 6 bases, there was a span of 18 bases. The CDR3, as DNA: TGTGCCACGAGCACCGCCGGCGTCCATGGCTACACCTTC. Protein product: CATSTAGVHGYTF.

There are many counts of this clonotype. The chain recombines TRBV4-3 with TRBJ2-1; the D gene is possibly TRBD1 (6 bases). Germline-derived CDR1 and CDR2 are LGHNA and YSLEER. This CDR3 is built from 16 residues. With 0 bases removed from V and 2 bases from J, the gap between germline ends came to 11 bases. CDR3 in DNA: TGCGCCAGCAGCCAAGATGAGGGGGTACCCTACAATGAGCAGTTCTTC. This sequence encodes CASSQDEGVPYNEQFF.

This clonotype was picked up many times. CDR3 DNA: TGTGCCAGCAGTTACTCATCCACATTTGGCTACTACTTC. It translates to CASSYSSTFGYYF. This rearrangement joins TRBV6-2 or TRBV6-3 to TRBJ2-4; D ambiguous. Germline CDR1 is MNHEY and CDR2 is SVGEGT. CDR3 length equals 13 residues. The V end was cut by 0 bases, the J end by 16 bases, with 16 bases between.

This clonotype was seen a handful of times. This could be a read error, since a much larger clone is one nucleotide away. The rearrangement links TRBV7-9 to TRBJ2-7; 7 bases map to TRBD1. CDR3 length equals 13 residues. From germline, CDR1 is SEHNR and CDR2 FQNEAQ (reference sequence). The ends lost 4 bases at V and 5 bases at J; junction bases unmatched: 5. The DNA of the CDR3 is TGTGCCAGCAGCTCACAGGGGACCAACGAGCAGTACTTC. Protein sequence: CASSSQGTNEQYF.

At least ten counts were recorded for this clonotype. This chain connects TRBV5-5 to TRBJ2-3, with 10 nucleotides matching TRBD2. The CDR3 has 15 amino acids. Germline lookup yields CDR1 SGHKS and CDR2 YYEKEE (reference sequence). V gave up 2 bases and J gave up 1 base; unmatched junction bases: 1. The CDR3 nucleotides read TGTGCCAGCAGCTTTACTAGCGGGGGCACAGATACGCAGTATTTT. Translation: CASSFTSGGTDTQYF. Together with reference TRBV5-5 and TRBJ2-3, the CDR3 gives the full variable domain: DAGVTQSPTHLIKTRGQQVTLRCSPISGHKSVSWYQQVLGQGPQFIFQYYEKEERGRGNFPDRFSARQFPNYSSELNVNALLLGDSALYLCASSFTSGGTDTQYFGPGTRLTVL.